These 27 T cell receptor beta chains originate from one sample sequenced in a study of post-analysis software for immune sequencing data. Unique-molecular-identifier-tagged TCR beta cDNA libraries were used. TCRdb re-analysed the PCR reads in MiXCR, keeping a single row per CDR3 protein. The sample yields 650,000 to 850,000 distinct CDR3 sequences, about 53% seen once. Findings of the study overall: Patients carried several TRBV segments more frequently than controls did, and TRBV5-6, TRBV5-1 and TRBV20-1 were among them.

The antigens these receptors bind are not known. The sample comprised blood. The receptors were sampled from a girl between 5 and 17 years old with multiple sclerosis.

V gene TRBV7-3 combines with J gene TRBJ2-5; D might be TRBD2 (7 bases). Per germline, CDR1 SGHTA and CDR2 FQGTGA. V lost 8 bases and J 3 bases, leaving 22 bases between the germline ends. The CDR3 spans 16 residues. The CDR3 region has the DNA TGTGCCAGCGACTTAAATCTGTCGGGGGGCGAAGAGACCCAGTACTTC. Translation gives CASDLNLSGGEETQYF. The full variable domain, with the rest looked up from reference TRBV7-3 and TRBJ2-5, is GAGVSQTPSNKVTEKGKYVELRCDPISGHTALYWYRQSLGQGPEFLIYFQGTGAADDSGLPNDRFFAVRPEGSVSTLKIQRTERGDSAVYLCASDLNLSGGEETQYFGPGTRLLVL.

The J gene is TRBJ1-2, the V gene TRBV6-6; D is undetermined. Germline loops: CDR1 MNHNY, CDR2 SVGAGI (reference sequence). The V end lost 2 bases, the J end lost 6 bases, and 7 bases lay between the germline ends. There are 12 residues in the CDR3. The DNA for the CDR3 is TGTGCCAGCAGTTACCAGAACCATGGCTACACCTTC. Its translation: CASSYQNHGYTF.

The V call is TRBV20-1, the J call TRBJ2-1, with a possible D match to TRBD1 (7 bases). There are 14 residues in the CDR3. Trimming took off 6 bases at V and 5 bases at J, with 17 bases between the two ends. Germline loops: CDR1 DFQATT, CDR2 SNEGSKA (reference sequence). The CDR3 sequence: CSAPGGGYNNEQFF. The CDR3 nucleotides are TGCAGTGCCCCAGGGGGAGGTTACAACAATGAGCAGTTCTTC.

There are a few counts of this clonotype. The chain carries TRBV7-9 and TRBJ1-2; D remains unclear. Germline V gene lookup returns CDR1 SEHNR and CDR2 FQNEAQ (reference sequence). The length of the CDR3 is 14 residues. Trimming removed 1 base from V and 4 bases from J, with 10 bases in between. CDR3 sequence reads: CASSLVDIGYGYTF. As DNA, the CDR3 is TGTGCCAGCAGCTTAGTTGACATAGGCTATGGCTACACCTTC.

J is TRBJ2-3 and V is TRBV5-1; 7 bases match TRBD2. Unmatched junction bases numbered 6, after V lost 3 bases and J lost 2 bases. Looked up from germline, CDR1 is SGHRS and CDR2 is YFSETQ. The CDR3 extends over 15 amino acids. The CDR3 spells CASSSAGSHTDTQYF. For the CDR3, the DNA is TGCGCCAGCAGCTCAGCGGGATCCCACACAGATACGCAGTATTTT.

The chain combines TRBV20-1 with TRBJ1-2; TRBD1 agrees at 7 bases. V shed 2 bases and J 4 bases; nucleotides not matched to a gene: 7. The germline V gene has CDR1 DFQATT and CDR2 SNEGSKA (reference sequence). This CDR3 has 14 amino acids. The CDR3 loop is CSARPTGPGYGYTF. Here the CDR3 DNA reads TGCAGTGCTAGACCGACAGGGCCAGGCTATGGCTACACCTTC.

The rearrangement uses TRBV5-6 and TRBJ1-6; D gene ambiguous. Trimming took 4 bases from V and 10 from J, leaving 6 bases between them. The CDR3 is made up of 11 amino acids. The germline CDR1 and CDR2 sequences are SGHDT and YYEEEE. The CDR3 loop reads CASSGVSPLHF. CDR3 nucleotide sequence: TGTGCCAGCAGCGGCGTGTCACCCCTCCACTTT.

This clonotype was seen a handful of times. V and J are TRBV29-1 and TRBJ2-3, with D possibly matching TRBD1 (7 bases). The CDR3 covers 16 residues. Germline V gene data show CDR1 as SQVTM and CDR2 as ANQGSEA. The germline V and J ends were trimmed by 4 bases and 0 bases, with 17 bases remaining between them. CDR3 nucleotide sequence: TGCAGCGTTGCAGGCGGGACAGCGGATAGCACAGATACGCAGTATTTT. As protein: CSVAGGTADSTDTQYF.

This chain uses TRBV6-5 with TRBJ1-2; D may be TRBD1 (5 bases). V lost 0 bases and J lost 1, with 12 bases in between. CDR1 is MNHEY, CDR2 SVGAGI, per germline. CDR3 length: 16 residues. In nucleotides, the CDR3 is TGTGCCAGCAGTTACTCTGCCGGGGGATTTAACTATGGCTACACCTTC. This gives the protein CASSYSAGGFNYGYTF.

V is TRBV29-1 and J is TRBJ2-4; D may match TRBD1 or TRBD2 (6 bases each). The J call is uncertain, as TRBJ2-7 better fits the DNA end. Per germline, CDR1 SQVTM and CDR2 ANQGSEA. This CDR3 contains 13 residues. The CDR3 region has the DNA TGCAGCGTTGCGAGGGGGGTGACCAACGAGCAGTACTTC. It specifies CSVARGVTNEQYF.

In DNA, the CDR3 is TGCAGCGTTGCAGACAGGGAATCGTACTACGAGCAGTACTTC. Translating it yields CSVADRESYYEQYF. The chain is built from TRBV29-1 and TRBJ2-5; TRBD1 matches 7 bases. The J call is in doubt because the DNA end fits TRBJ2-7 better. The germline CDR1 and CDR2 sequences are SQVTM and ANQGSEA. The CDR3 loop spans 14 amino acids.

This clonotype was picked up a small number of times. The chain is built from TRBV12-5 and TRBJ2-3, with no clear D. The germline CDR1 and CDR2 sequences are LGHNT and FRNRAP. This CDR3 is 16 amino acids long. The V end lost 0 bases, the J end lost 2 bases, and 12 bases lay between the germline ends. CDR3 loop: CASGLVPSTNTDTQYF. In DNA, the CDR3 is TGTGCTAGTGGTTTGGTTCCCTCGACGAACACAGATACGCAGTATTTT.

This clonotype was seen a handful of times. The genes are TRBV6-5 and TRBJ2-7; 7 bases are a match to TRBD1. V trimming: 6 bases; J trimming: 3 bases; junction bases outside the gene matches: 5. Germline V gene sequence: CDR1 MNHEY, CDR2 SVGAGI. The length of the CDR3 is 13 residues. The CDR3: CASSQGQRYEQYF. The CDR3 nucleotides read TGTGCCAGCAGCCAGGGACAGCGCTACGAGCAGTACTTC.

The V gene is TRBV5-8, the J gene TRBJ2-7; tentatively, D is TRBD1 (7 bases). Germline loops: CDR1 SGHTS, CDR2 YDEGEE. This CDR3 comprises 14 residues. Trimming removed 0 bases from V and 6 bases from J, with 13 bases in between. The CDR3 coding sequence is TGTGCCAGCAGCTTGGGACAGGGTAGCGGCGAGCAGTACTTC. Protein: CASSLGQGSGEQYF.

The chain employs TRBV20-1 and TRBJ2-3; TRBD2 is a possible D gene (6 bases). Germline CDR1 and CDR2: DFQATT and SNEGSKA (reference sequence). V gave up 0 bases and J gave up 1 base, with 11 bases separating them. This CDR3 has 15 residues. The CDR3 region has the DNA TGCAGTGCTAGAGATGTCCCTAGCGGCACAGATACGCAGTATTTT. Translating it yields CSARDVPSGTDTQYF.

In nucleotides, the CDR3 is TGTGCCTCCAGCGGTCCAGGGAGAGGAGAGACCCAGTACTTC. The encoded protein is CASSGPGRGETQYF. The chain has TRBV25-1 and TRBJ2-5; D possibly uses TRBD1 or TRBD2 (5 bases each). V shed 11 bases and J shed 4 bases, with 20 bases lying between them. Germline V gives CDR1 MGHDK, CDR2 SYGVNS. This CDR3 is 14 amino acids long.

This clonotype appeared a few times. Here the CDR3 DNA reads TGCGCCAGCAGCTTGGTAGGACAGGGGACCTATGGCTACACCTTC. This codes for CASSLVGQGTYGYTF. The rearrangement uses TRBV5-1 and TRBJ1-2; TRBD1 matches 9 bases. The CDR3 covers 15 residues. The V gene's germline CDR1 is SGHRS and CDR2 YFSETQ. The ends lost 0 bases at V and 4 bases at J; junction bases unmatched: 4.

The chain recombines TRBV10-3 with TRBJ2-7; 10 bases are a match to TRBD1. The CDR3 length is 14 residues. CDR1 and CDR2 (germline): ENHRY, SYGVKD. Losses at the gene ends were 8 bases for V and 2 bases for J; bases not matched to a gene: 6. The CDR3 spells CAIAGTGETYEQYF. DNA of the CDR3: TGTGCCATCGCCGGGACAGGGGAAACCTACGAGCAGTACTTC.

Only a few counts were recorded for this clonotype. The CDR3 nucleotides read TGCAGTGCTAGACGGGGGGGATTCAACACTGAAGCTTTCTTT. This encodes CSARRGGFNTEAFF. The chain joins TRBV20-1 to TRBJ1-1, with D possibly being TRBD1 (5 bases). The V gene lost 2 bases and the J gene lost 2 bases, with 12 bases spanning the gap. The length of the CDR3 is 14 residues. CDR1 is DFQATT and CDR2 is SNEGSKA in the germline V gene (reference sequence).

This rearrangement joins TRBV5-8 to TRBJ1-2; 7 positions agree with TRBD1. J gave up 3 bases and V 3 bases, and 11 bases lay outside the gene matches. Germline V gene sequence: CDR1 SGHTS, CDR2 YDEGEE. The CDR3 extends over 16 amino acids. The CDR3 region has the DNA TGTGCCAGCAGCTCCTTACCCCGAGGACAGGACTATGGCTACACCTTC. Amino acid sequence: CASSSLPRGQDYGYTF.

This clonotype occurred once. The rearrangement uses TRBV10-3 and TRBJ1-1; 7 bases agree with TRBD1. CDR3 length: 15 amino acids. Germline lookup yields CDR1 ENHRY and CDR2 SYGVKD. Germline trimming cut 7 bases from V and 4 bases from J; bases unmatched to any gene: 12. Here the CDR3 DNA reads TGTGCCATCACAGAGGGGGCTCGATGGGGCACTGAAGCTTTCTTT. Its translation is CAITEGARWGTEAFF.

This clonotype has just a few counts. This rearrangement joins TRBV29-1 to TRBJ2-5; no definite D call. The CDR3 consists of 11 residues. The V gene lost 7 bases and the J gene lost 5 bases, with 11 bases spanning the gap. Looked up from germline, CDR1 is SQVTM and CDR2 is ANQGSEA. The CDR3 reads CSALVAETQYF. In DNA form, the CDR3 reads TGCAGCGCGCTGGTGGCGGAGACCCAGTACTTC.

This clonotype was seen only a few times. The rearrangement joins TRBV5-5 to TRBJ1-2; 9 nucleotides line up with TRBD1. Germline lookup yields CDR1 SGHKS and CDR2 YYEKEE (reference sequence). Trimming removed 5 bases from V and 5 bases from J; junction bases left unmatched: 7. The CDR3 is 14 residues long. CDR3 residues: CASSTPGQGYGYTF. DNA for the CDR3: TGTGCCAGCAGTACCCCGGGACAGGGTTATGGCTACACCTTC.

This clonotype was seen only a few times. The CDR3 is CASSPESGRNQPQHF. In DNA form, the CDR3 reads TGCGCCAGCAGCCCAGAGTCAGGGAGGAATCAGCCCCAGCATTTT. The genes are TRBV5-1 and TRBJ1-5; possibly TRBD1 for D (5 bases). The germline V gene has CDR1 SGHRS and CDR2 YFSETQ. Deletions cut 4 bases from V and 4 bases from J, with 15 bases between. The CDR3 runs to 15 residues.

V gene TRBV12-3 or TRBV12-4 combines with J gene TRBJ2-1; 11 nucleotides align to TRBD2. V lost 6 bases, J lost 0 bases, and 10 bases stayed unmatched. The CDR3 covers 18 residues. DNA of the CDR3: TGTGCCAGCAGGGACGGGACTAGCGGCCGGGGCTCCTACAATGAGCAGTTCTTC. It encodes CASRDGTSGRGSYNEQFF.

The chain is built from TRBV29-1 and TRBJ2-3, with TRBD2 matching 9 bases. Germline trimming cut 4 bases from V and 0 bases from J; bases unmatched to any gene: 14. Looked up from germline, CDR1 is SQVTM and CDR2 is ANQGSEA. This CDR3 is 18 amino acids long. The CDR3: CSVVSGGRAARSTDTQYF. The CDR3 bases are TGCAGCGTTGTAAGCGGCGGGAGGGCCGCGCGAAGCACAGATACGCAGTATTTT.

The V and J genes are TRBV5-1 and TRBJ2-1, with TRBD2 as a possible D gene (5 bases). The CDR3 length is 17 residues. With 4 bases removed from V and 0 bases from J, the gap between germline ends came to 17 bases. CDR1 SGHRS and CDR2 YFSETQ come from the germline V gene. CDR3 nucleotide sequence: TGCGCCAGCAGCCCCTATCTAGCTGGAGGCTCCTACAATGAGCAGTTCTTC. It specifies CASSPYLAGGSYNEQFF. Full variable domain (missing parts from reference TRBV5-1 and TRBJ2-1): KAGVTQTPRYLIKTRGQQVTLSCSPISGHRSVSWYQQTPGQGLQFLFEYFSETQRNKGNFPGRFSGRQFSNSRSEMNVSTLELGDSALYLCASSPYLAGGSYNEQFFGPGTRLTVL.